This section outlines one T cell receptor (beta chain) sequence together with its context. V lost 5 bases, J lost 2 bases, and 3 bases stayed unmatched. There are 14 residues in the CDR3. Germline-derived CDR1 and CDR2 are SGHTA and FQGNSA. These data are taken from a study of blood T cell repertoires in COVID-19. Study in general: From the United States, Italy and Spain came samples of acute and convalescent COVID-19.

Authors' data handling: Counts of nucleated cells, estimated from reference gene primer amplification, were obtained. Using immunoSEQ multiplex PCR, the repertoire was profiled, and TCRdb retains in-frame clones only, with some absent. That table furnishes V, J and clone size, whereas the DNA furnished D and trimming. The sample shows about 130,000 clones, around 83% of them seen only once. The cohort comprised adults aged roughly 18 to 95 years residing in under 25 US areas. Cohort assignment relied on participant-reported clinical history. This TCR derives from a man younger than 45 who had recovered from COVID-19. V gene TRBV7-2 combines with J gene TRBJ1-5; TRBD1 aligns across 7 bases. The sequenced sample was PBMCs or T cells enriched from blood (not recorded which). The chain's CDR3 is CASSLGQGNQPQHF. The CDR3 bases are TGTGCCAGCAGCCTCGGACAGGGCAATCAGCCCCAGCATTTT.